Listed below are T cell receptor beta chains from one sample, sequenced in a study of OX40 agonist ivuxolimab in advanced cancers. Sequencing was performed with immunoSEQ multiplex PCR; in TCRdb, only in-frame clones are kept and a portion is missing. The sample includes more than 60,000 clones, about 85% of them seen just once. Sequenced material: CD4+ or CD8+ T cells sorted from blood, taken in a trial of the OX40 agonist ivuxolimab. These receptors were taken from an adult with an advanced solid tumor such as melanoma, head and neck, liver or kidney cancer. CDR3s leave out the opening cysteine and the closing phenylalanine or tryptophan.

CDR3aa: ASSRQGTNTGELF
v_gene: TRBV6-5
len: 13

CDR3aa: ASSPLGGGETQY
v_gene: TRBV18
len: 12

CDR3aa: ASSVGSNQPQH
v_gene: TRBV6-1
len: 11

CDR3aa: ASSFRDTRGETQY
v_gene: TRBV5-1
len: 13

CDR3aa: ASSQRRETQY
v_gene: TRBV14
len: 10

CDR3aa: ASSSQGLGNSPLH
v_gene: TRBV7-8
len: 13

CDR3aa: ASSGGDRVRGYT
v_gene: TRBV7-2
len: 12

CDR3aa: AWYRFGFTEAF
v_gene: TRBV30
len: 11

CDR3aa: ASSLLGGPNTEAF
v_gene: TRBV5-1
len: 13

CDR3aa: ASSPPRGTNEKLF
v_gene: TRBV6-6
len: 13

CDR3aa: ASSTTGDSTDTQY
v_gene: TRBV19
len: 13

CDR3aa: ASSEFPHRPYGYT
v_gene: TRBV10-2
len: 13

CDR3aa: ASSIQDRGLFGTEAF
v_gene: TRBV19
len: 15

CDR3aa: ASSDAGGRETQY
v_gene: TRBV2
len: 12

CDR3aa: ASSKDREETQY
v_gene: TRBV19
len: 11

CDR3aa: ASSLTGQGSGAGELF
v_gene: TRBV7-3
len: 15

CDR3aa: ASSSGTEYT
v_gene: TRBV18
len: 9

CDR3aa: ASSLTGTGGPDEQF
v_gene: TRBV7-9
len: 14

CDR3aa: ASKTRQDNFYEQY
v_gene: TRBV10-2
len: 13

CDR3aa: ASRLRGTGELF
v_gene: TRBV5-6
len: 11

CDR3aa: ASTLGETQY
v_gene: TRBV6-6
len: 9

CDR3aa: ASTLNSGNTIY
v_gene: TRBV11-2
len: 11

CDR3aa: ASSPKLAGGPSLSEQY
v_gene: TRBV18
len: 16

CDR3aa: AISEGTEAF
v_gene: TRBV10-3
len: 9

CDR3aa: ASSLGRDRVRNGYT
v_gene: TRBV7-9
len: 14

CDR3aa: ASSLAIFSGQGRETQY
v_gene: TRBV7-9
len: 16

CDR3aa: ASSADRVRFEQY
v_gene: TRBV6-1
len: 12

CDR3aa: ASSIAAGTGELF
v_gene: TRBV7-8
len: 12

CDR3aa: ASRRPETGFVEKLF
v_gene: TRBV2
len: 14

CDR3aa: ASSWQGQTSYEQY
v_gene: TRBV19
len: 13

CDR3aa: ASSPSGVGHEQF
v_gene: TRBV13
len: 12

CDR3aa: ASSPRQNSNYGYT
v_gene: TRBV18
len: 13

CDR3aa: ASSLGGQSGTGELF
v_gene: TRBV5-1
len: 14

CDR3aa: ASSGSSAGGYEQY
v_gene: TRBV19
len: 13

CDR3aa: AISTGDRENTEAF
v_gene: TRBV10-3
len: 13

CDR3aa: ASSFLVTPSTDTQY
v_gene: TRBV5-1
len: 14

CDR3aa: ASRVQGYETQY
v_gene: TRBV7-9
len: 11

CDR3aa: ASTLDGGNYGYT
v_gene: TRBV5-5
len: 12

CDR3aa: ASSSLAPGLGGELF
v_gene: TRBV7-2
len: 14

CDR3aa: AISDQTSYEQY
v_gene: TRBV10-3
len: 11

CDR3aa: AWGKPNQPQH
v_gene: TRBV30
len: 10

CDR3aa: ASSGAGGYTDTQY
v_gene: TRBV5-4
len: 13

CDR3aa: ATSRGGMDNEKLF
v_gene: TRBV15
len: 13

CDR3aa: ASSFRQGNTEAF
v_gene: TRBV5-4
len: 12

CDR3aa: ASSIVGATYNEQF
v_gene: TRBV19
len: 13

CDR3aa: ASSYSDRLNTEAF
v_gene: TRBV5-4
len: 13

CDR3aa: ASSLVGWSGANVLT
v_gene: TRBV7-6
len: 14

CDR3aa: ASSYLGNEKLF
v_gene: TRBV6-5
len: 11

CDR3aa: ASSAGGPRNEQF
v_gene: TRBV2
len: 12

CDR3aa: ASNLPLGSGGAFGEETQY
v_gene: TRBV2
len: 18

CDR3aa: ASRRDLYSNQPQH
v_gene: TRBV6-5
len: 13

CDR3aa: ASSLVVGGDRDTDTQY
v_gene: TRBV7-9
len: 16

CDR3aa: ASSATSNSYNEQF
v_gene: TRBV9
len: 13

CDR3aa: ASSYSGQGRNTIY
v_gene: TRBV6-5
len: 13

CDR3aa: ASGLARMSSTDTQY
v_gene: TRBV12-5
len: 14

CDR3aa: ASSLGPGGETQY
v_gene: TRBV5-4
len: 12

CDR3aa: ASSLDLQGARTGELF
v_gene: TRBV7-8
len: 15

CDR3aa: ASSLGQDSYEQY
v_gene: TRBV5-6
len: 12

CDR3aa: ASSDLGDRQPQH
v_gene: TRBV6-1
len: 12